This T cell receptor beta chain was sequenced in a study of T-cell memory formation after mild COVID-19. General study points: The study found balanced CD4/CD8 in clones contracting day 15 to 85 and a CD4+ lean in later expanders.

As to this clonotype: Its matching antigen is unknown.

The germline V gene encodes CDR1 SNHLY and CDR2 FYNNEI. There are 14 residues in the CDR3. The V gene end was trimmed by 6 bases and the J gene end by 5 bases; junction bases not matched to a gene: 8. 5'RACE primed at constant segments yielded TCR alpha and TCR beta cDNA libraries bearing sample barcodes and UMIs. TCRdb analysed the 5' RACE reads with MiXCR anew, one entry per CDR3 protein. Among 110,000 to 150,000 distinct CDR3 sequences listed, 13% to 15% were seen once. The sequenced sample consisted of PBMCs or a T cell subset sorted from them (not recorded which). The receptor was derived from an adult woman who had mild COVID-19 (a few samples of this study predate the infection). Cell type and time point are not known. The chain employs TRBV2 and TRBJ1-1; 8 positions agree with TRBD1. CDR3 protein: CASRGDRGYTEAFF. The DNA for the CDR3 is TGTGCCAGCAGGGGCGACAGGGGATATACTGAAGCTTTCTTT.